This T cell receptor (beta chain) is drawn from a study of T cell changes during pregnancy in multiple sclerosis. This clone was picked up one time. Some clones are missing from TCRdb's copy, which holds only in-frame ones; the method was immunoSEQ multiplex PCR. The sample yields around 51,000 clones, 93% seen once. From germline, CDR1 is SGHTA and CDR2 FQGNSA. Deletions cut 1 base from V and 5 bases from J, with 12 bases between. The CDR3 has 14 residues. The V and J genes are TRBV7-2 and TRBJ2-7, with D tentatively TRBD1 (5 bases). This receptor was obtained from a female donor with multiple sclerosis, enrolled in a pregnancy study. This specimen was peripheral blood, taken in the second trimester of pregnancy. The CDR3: CASSLVGHLDEQYF. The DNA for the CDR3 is TGTGCCAGCAGCTTAGTCGGACACCTTGACGAGCAGTACTTC.